Below, 11 T cell receptor beta chains from the same sample are listed, as sequenced in a study of primary melanoma T cells and metastatic recurrence. Generated by immunoSEQ multiplex PCR, the TCRdb table keeps only in-frame clones and is missing some. Among 1,500 to 2,000 clones, about three quarters were seen once, and the ten largest hold about a third. Sequencing was performed on melanoma tumor tissue. These receptors originate from a human donor with melanoma.

The gene calls are TRBV7-1 and TRBJ2-6; D is uncertain. TRBV7-1 is placed among ORFs of uncertain function. V lost 5 bases and J lost 2, with 13 bases in between. The CDR3 runs 16 residues. Written as DNA, the CDR3 is TGTGCCAGCAGCCCCGAAGGTGGAACTGGGGCCAACGTCCTGACTTTC. It translates to CASSPEGGTGANVLTF.

As regards this clone: A junction boundary mismatches the germline segment, possibly from a read error. The V gene is TRBV6-8, the J gene TRBJ2-7; a possible D gene is TRBD1 (5 bases). This CDR3 has 14 residues. Germline V gene lookup returns CDR1 MNHGY and CDR2 SAAAGT. The CDR3 region is CASSSGQTPYEQYF. As DNA, the CDR3 is TGTGCCAGCAGTTCAGGACAAACCCCCTACGAGCAGTACTTT.

The V gene is TRBV6-8, the J gene TRBJ1-5, with unresolved D. Germline lookup yields CDR1 MNHGY and CDR2 SAAAGT. The V end was cut by 5 bases, the J end by 1 base, with 6 bases between. This CDR3 comprises 13 residues. For the CDR3, the DNA is TGTGCCAGCAGTGGTGAGAGCAATCAGCCCCAGCATTTT. It encodes CASSGESNQPQHF.

This chain links TRBV23-1 with TRBJ1-5; unclear D gene. TRBV23-1 is designated an ORF whose function remains uncertain. The CDR3 contains 15 residues. V dropped 4 bases and J dropped 3 bases, with 13 bases sitting between them. CDR3 in amino acids: CASSRDRKNNQPQHF. Here the CDR3 DNA reads TGCGCCAGCAGTCGGGATAGGAAAAACAATCAGCCCCAGCATTTT.

The V call is TRBV19, the J call TRBJ1-4; 9 positions match TRBD1. Germline V gives CDR1 LNHDA, CDR2 SQIVND (reference sequence). The V and J ends lost 8 bases and 6 bases, in that order; junction bases with no gene match: 4. This CDR3 is 13 amino acids long. CDR3 bases: TGTGCCAGTGCGGGACAGGGCTATGAAAAACTGTTTTTT. This codes for CASAGQGYEKLFF.

The gene calls are TRBV7-7 and TRBJ1-1, with 7 bases lining up with TRBD1. After removal of 5 bases from V and 0 bases from J, the junction contained 3 bases not matched to a gene. The V gene's germline CDR1 is SSHAT and CDR2 FNYEAQ (reference sequence). The CDR3 has 14 amino acids. CDR3 nucleotides: TGTGCCAGCAGCGGTGGGACAGTGAACACTGAAGCTTTCTTT. Residues: CASSGGTVNTEAFF.

The chain links TRBV7-1 to TRBJ2-3; unclear D gene. TRBV7-1 is an ORF, with its function uncertain. This CDR3 is built from 15 residues. Deletions cut 5 bases from V and 5 bases from J, with 17 bases between. The CDR3 DNA reads TGTGCCAGCAGCCAACCCGGGCTACGAGAAGATACGCAGTATTTT. This codes for CASSQPGLREDTQYF.

In its sample, this clone was seen a few times. V and J are TRBV6-4 and TRBJ2-7; D ambiguous. Germline CDR1 reads MRHNA; CDR2 reads SNTAGT. The CDR3 consists of 14 residues. V was clipped by 3 bases and J by 7 bases, with 16 bases between them. The CDR3 reads CASSEGRNRGEQYF. DNA for the CDR3: TGTGCCAGCAGTGAGGGCCGGAACCGAGGAGAGCAGTACTTC.

This rearrangement joins TRBV19 to TRBJ2-3; TRBD1 matches at 11 bases. Germline V CDR1 and CDR2: LNHDA, SQIVND (reference sequence). The CDR3 has 15 amino acids. V shed 3 bases, J shed 8 bases, and the junction held 7 bases outside the gene matches. CDR3 sequence reads: CASSIGTGGEITQYF. CDR3 nucleotides: TGTGCCAGTAGTATCGGGACAGGGGGAGAGATTACGCAGTATTTT.

The rearrangement links TRBV19 to TRBJ2-7; 10 positions agree with TRBD2. The CDR3 extends over 13 amino acids. V gave up 5 bases and J gave up 7 bases; unmatched junction bases: 5. Germline V gene lookup returns CDR1 LNHDA and CDR2 SQIVND (reference sequence). CDR3: CASSPLAGVEQYF. In nucleotides, the CDR3 is TGTGCCAGTAGTCCCCTAGCGGGGGTTGAGCAGTACTTC. Full variable domain (outside the CDR3, taken from reference TRBV19 and TRBJ2-7): DGGITQSPKYLFRKEGQNVTLSCEQNLNHDAMYWYRQDPGQGLRLIYYSQIVNDFQKGDIAEGYSVSREKKESFPLTVTSAQKNPTAFYLCASSPLAGVEQYFGPGTRLTVT.

The rearrangement links TRBV5-1 to TRBJ2-5; 8 bases line up with TRBD1. V gave up 4 bases and J gave up 1 base; unmatched junction bases: 6. The CDR3 consists of 15 residues. In germline, CDR1 is SGHRS, CDR2 YFSETQ. The CDR3 loop reads CASSLRTGSQETQYF. In nucleotides, the CDR3 is TGCGCCAGCAGCCTTCGGACAGGGAGCCAAGAGACCCAGTACTTC. Drawing the rest from reference TRBV5-1 and TRBJ2-5, the complete variable domain is KAGVTQTPRYLIKTRGQQVTLSCSPISGHRSVSWYQQTPGQGLQFLFEYFSETQRNKGNFPGRFSGRQFSNSRSEMNVSTLELGDSALYLCASSLRTGSQETQYFGPGTRLLVL.